The 20 T cell receptor beta chains below come from one sample, sequenced in a study of blood T cell repertoires in COVID-19. Measured with immunoSEQ multiplex PCR; TCRdb has only the in-frame clones, and not every one. The sample gives some 170,000 clones, over 60% of which show up once; roughly 28% is in the top ten. Input material: peripheral blood. These receptors were collected from a woman in her 70s with acute or convalescent COVID-19.

DNA of the CDR3: TGTGCCAGCAGGAGGGGGACCGGGGAGCTGTTTTTT. It is translated as CASRRGTGELFF. V usage is TRBV6-5 and J usage is TRBJ2-2; D is possibly TRBD1 (6 bases). Trimming cost V 6 bases and J 5 bases, with 7 bases left between them. Looked up from germline, CDR1 is MNHEY and CDR2 is SVGAGI. The CDR3 covers 12 residues.

This clone was detected only once. The J gene is TRBJ1-1, the V gene TRBV5-8, with a tentative D call TRBD1 (6 bases). Germline values: CDR1 SGHTS, CDR2 YDEGEE. Trimming shortened V by 7 bases and J by 1 base, and 11 bases separated the two germline ends. CDR3 length: 13 amino acids. The DNA for the CDR3 is TGTGCCAGCTGTGACAGGCCGAACACTGAAGCTTTCTTT. The encoded protein is CASCDRPNTEAFF.

This chain joins TRBV19 and TRBJ1-5; the match to TRBD1 covers 10 bases. V was clipped by 6 bases and J by 7 bases; unmatched bases: 6. CDR3 length equals 14 residues. Germline V gene sequence: CDR1 LNHDA, CDR2 SQIVND (reference sequence). The DNA of the CDR3 is TGTGCCAGTAGCCGACAGGGGGCTTGGCAGCCCCAGCATTTT. Translating gives CASSRQGAWQPQHF.

This chain uses TRBV3-1 (or the pseudogene TRBV3-2) with TRBJ2-3; no clear D gene. Trimming left V 6 bases short and J 0 bases short, with 13 bases between. The germline gives CDR1 LGHDT, CDR2 YNNKEL (reference sequence). The CDR3 is made up of 15 amino acids. Here the CDR3 DNA reads TGTGCCAGCAGTTCTGATCCAACTAGCACAGATACGCAGTATTTT. Its translation: CASSSDPTSTDTQYF.

The chain has TRBV4-1 and TRBJ2-2, with TRBD2 as a possible D gene (6 bases). With 1 base removed from V and 5 bases from J, the gap between germline ends came to 11 bases. The germline V gene has CDR1 MGHRA and CDR2 YSYEKL. The CDR3 loop spans 15 amino acids. CDR3 in DNA: TGCGCCAGCAGCCAAGGTCGGGAGTTTACCGGGGAGCTGTTTTTT. Translated, it gives CASSQGREFTGELFF.

The chain is built from TRBV7-9 and TRBJ1-1; TRBD1 aligns across 7 bases. Trimming cost V 1 base and J 6 bases; bases outside gene matches: 8. Germline assignment: CDR1 SEHNR and CDR2 FQNEAQ (reference sequence). The CDR3 covers 15 residues. Here the CDR3 reads CASSLGETGRAEAFF. CDR3 DNA: TGTGCCAGCAGCTTAGGAGAGACAGGGCGTGCTGAAGCTTTCTTT.

The chain uses TRBV15 and TRBJ2-1, with TRBD1 matching over 8 bases. The ends lost 3 bases at V and 9 bases at J; junction bases unmatched: 19. CDR3 length: 18 residues. Germline V lookup: CDR1 LNHNV, CDR2 YYDKDF (reference sequence). The CDR3 protein is CATSSPEGGQAFSVEQFF. CDR3 in DNA: TGTGCCACCAGCAGCCCGGAGGGGGGACAGGCTTTTAGTGTTGAGCAGTTCTTC. Filled out from reference TRBV15 and TRBJ2-1, the complete variable domain reads DAMVIQNPRYQVTQFGKPVTLSCSQTLNHNVMYWYQQKSSQAPKLLFHYYDKDFNNEADTPDNFQSRRPNTSFCFLDIRSPGLGDTAMYLCATSSPEGGQAFSVEQFFGPGTRLTVL.

Only a few counts were recorded for this clone. The chain joins TRBV5-6 to TRBJ1-5; TRBD1 aligns across 7 bases. The CDR3 length is 15 residues. V shed 0 bases, J shed 4 bases, and the junction held 4 bases outside the gene matches. Germline values: CDR1 SGHDT, CDR2 YYEEEE. This CDR3 reads CASSLGQGVNQPQHF. CDR3 nucleotide sequence: TGTGCCAGCAGCTTGGGACAGGGCGTGAATCAGCCCCAGCATTTT.

The V and J genes are TRBV19 and TRBJ2-2; TRBD2 matches 7 bases. The CDR3 loop spans 14 amino acids. The germline V gene has CDR1 LNHDA and CDR2 SQIVND (reference sequence). J gave up 0 bases and V 6 bases, and 1 base lay outside the gene matches. The CDR3 reads CASRTSPNTGELFF. The CDR3 nucleotides read TGTGCCAGTAGGACTAGCCCGAACACCGGGGAGCTGTTTTTT.

The chain uses TRBV10-3 and TRBJ2-1, with D perhaps TRBD1 (8 bases). The germline V and J ends were trimmed by 3 bases and 3 bases, with 15 bases remaining between them. The germline V gene encodes CDR1 ENHRY and CDR2 SYGVKD. The CDR3 has 16 residues. DNA of the CDR3: TGTGCCATCAGTGATCGGACAGGGAGGGACTACAATGAGCAGTTCTTC. Amino acids: CAISDRTGRDYNEQFF.

CDR3 region: CASSLDLTGGDYEQYF. The CDR3 nucleotides are TGTGCCAGCAGCCTAGATCTGACAGGGGGGGACTACGAGCAGTACTTC. V and J are TRBV7-8 and TRBJ2-7; 9 bases line up with TRBD1. The CDR3 consists of 16 residues. The junction had 11 bases not matched to a gene; V was cut back by 5 bases and J by 3 bases. Per the germline V gene, CDR1 is SGHVS and CDR2 is FQNEAQ. Variable domain in full (rest from reference TRBV7-8 and TRBJ2-7): GAGVSQSPRYKVAKRGQDVALRCDPISGHVSLFWYQQALGQGPEFLTYFQNEAQLDKSGLPSDRFFAERPEGSVSTLKIQRTQQEDSAVYLCASSLDLTGGDYEQYFGPGTRLTVT.

This clone was counted once. The rearrangement joins TRBV7-2 to TRBJ2-2; D unclear. The V end was cut by 4 bases, the J end by 4 bases, with 10 bases between. The CDR3 totals 14 residues. Per germline, CDR1 SGHTA and CDR2 FQGNSA. DNA for the CDR3: TGTGCCAGCAGCTCCCGATCCGGCACCGGGGAGCTGTTTTTT. The encoded protein is CASSSRSGTGELFF. The variable domain in full, completed from reference TRBV7-2 and TRBJ2-2, reads GAGVSQSPSNKVTEKGKDVELRCDPISGHTALYWYRQSLGQGLEFLIYFQGNSAPDKSGLPSDRFSAERTGGSVSTLTIQRTQQEDSAVYLCASSSRSGTGELFFGEGSRLTVL.

This clone was detected once. The rearrangement joins TRBV6-6 to TRBJ2-2, with D perhaps matching TRBD2 (6 bases). Per the germline V gene, CDR1 is MNHNY and CDR2 is SVGAGI (reference sequence). The CDR3 runs 13 residues. V lost 5 bases, J lost 5 bases, and 9 bases lay in between. The CDR3 spells CASSRTTTGELFF. As DNA, the CDR3 is TGTGCCAGCAGTCGGACTACTACCGGGGAGCTGTTTTTT.

The chain has TRBV7-9 and TRBJ2-4, with unresolved D. The CDR3 covers 12 residues. With 5 bases removed from V and 6 bases from J, the gap between germline ends came to 8 bases. Germline CDR1 SEHNR, CDR2 FQNEAQ (reference sequence). In DNA form, the CDR3 reads TGTGCCAGCAGCGACGCTAGAAACATTCAGTACTTC. Protein sequence: CASSDARNIQYF.

The V call is TRBV5-8, the J call TRBJ1-1; no clear D gene. V lost 1 base to trimming and J lost 2 bases, with 6 bases between them. The CDR3 spans 13 residues. CDR1 is SGHTS and CDR2 is YDEGEE in the germline V gene. CDR3: CASSLFQNTEAFF. In DNA, the CDR3 is TGTGCCAGCAGCTTGTTTCAAAACACTGAAGCTTTCTTT.

This chain links TRBV4-2 with TRBJ2-7; D might be TRBD2 (6 bases). V lost 0 bases and J lost 6, with 12 bases in between. CDR3 length equals 14 residues. Germline CDR1 is LGHNA and CDR2 is YNFKEQ. The CDR3 sequence: CASSQDRGLGEQYF. The DNA of the CDR3 is TGTGCCAGCAGCCAAGACCGGGGGTTGGGCGAGCAGTACTTC.

The V and J genes are TRBV13 and TRBJ2-1; TRBD2 agrees at 13 bases. CDR1 PRHDT and CDR2 FYEKMQ come from the germline V gene (reference sequence). The CDR3 is made up of 15 amino acids. V lost 3 bases to trimming and J lost 6 bases; unmatched junction nucleotides: 2. The CDR3 region has the DNA TGTGCCAGCAGCTTTTGGACTAGCGGGAGCAATGAGCAGTTCTTC. This gives the protein CASSFWTSGSNEQFF.

The rearrangement uses TRBV30 and TRBJ2-2, with TRBD2 matching 9 bases. Germline values: CDR1 GTSNPN, CDR2 SVGIG (reference sequence). V was clipped by 3 bases and J by 1 base; unmatched bases: 6. The CDR3 contains 16 residues. The CDR3 here is CAWSRAAGGNTGELFF. As DNA, the CDR3 is TGTGCCTGGAGCCGTGCAGCGGGAGGGAACACCGGGGAGCTGTTTTTT.

The chain has TRBV7-2 and TRBJ2-1; the match to TRBD2 covers 9 bases. This CDR3 has 14 amino acids. CDR1 and CDR2 from the germline V gene are SGHTA and FQGNSA. The V and J ends lost 5 bases and 8 bases, in that order; junction bases with no gene match: 7. Here the CDR3 reads CASSATSGRDEQFF. In nucleotides, the CDR3 is TGTGCCAGCAGCGCGACTAGCGGCCGAGATGAGCAGTTCTTC.

This sequence joins TRBV12-3 or TRBV12-4 and TRBJ1-5; TRBD1 might be the D (6 bases). V was cut by 6 bases and J by 7 bases, with 10 bases left in between. There are 12 residues in the CDR3. CDR3 in DNA: TGTGCCAGCAGGGCAGGGGAACAGCCCCAGCATTTT. Its protein product is CASRAGEQPQHF.